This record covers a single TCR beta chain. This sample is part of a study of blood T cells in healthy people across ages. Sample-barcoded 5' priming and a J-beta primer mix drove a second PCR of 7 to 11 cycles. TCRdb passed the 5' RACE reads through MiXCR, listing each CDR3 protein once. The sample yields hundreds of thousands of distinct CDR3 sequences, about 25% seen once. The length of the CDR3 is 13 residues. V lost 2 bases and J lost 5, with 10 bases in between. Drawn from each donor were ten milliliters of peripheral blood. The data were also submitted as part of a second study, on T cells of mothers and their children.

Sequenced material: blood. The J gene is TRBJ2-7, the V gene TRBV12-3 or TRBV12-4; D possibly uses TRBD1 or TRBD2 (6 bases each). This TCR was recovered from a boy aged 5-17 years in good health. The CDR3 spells CASSLKGGNEQYF. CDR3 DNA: TGTGCCAGCAGTTTAAAGGGGGGAAACGAGCAGTACTTC.